What follows is one T cell receptor beta chain and its context. Preparation of the TCRbeta library used unique molecular identifiers. TCRdb re-analysed the PCR reads in MiXCR, keeping a single row per CDR3 protein. The table shows more than 450,000 distinct CDR3 sequences, with approximately 20% occurring only once. These data originate in a study of T-cell reconstitution after alpha-beta-depleted transplantation in children. The ends were cut back, 1 base at V and 2 bases at J, with 7 bases in the middle. Germline V gene lookup returns CDR1 LNHNV and CDR2 YYDKDF (reference sequence). CDR3 length equals 14 residues.

This chain joins TRBV15 and TRBJ2-3, with D uncertain. The clonotype originates from a human donor who donated a stem cell graft to a child with acute lymphoblastic leukemia. Sequenced here: PBMCs from the stem cell graft donor, sampled from the stem cell graft. The CDR3 coding sequence is TGTGCCACCAGCAGAGGGGTGAACACAGATACGCAGTATTTT. Translation: CATSRGVNTDTQYF.